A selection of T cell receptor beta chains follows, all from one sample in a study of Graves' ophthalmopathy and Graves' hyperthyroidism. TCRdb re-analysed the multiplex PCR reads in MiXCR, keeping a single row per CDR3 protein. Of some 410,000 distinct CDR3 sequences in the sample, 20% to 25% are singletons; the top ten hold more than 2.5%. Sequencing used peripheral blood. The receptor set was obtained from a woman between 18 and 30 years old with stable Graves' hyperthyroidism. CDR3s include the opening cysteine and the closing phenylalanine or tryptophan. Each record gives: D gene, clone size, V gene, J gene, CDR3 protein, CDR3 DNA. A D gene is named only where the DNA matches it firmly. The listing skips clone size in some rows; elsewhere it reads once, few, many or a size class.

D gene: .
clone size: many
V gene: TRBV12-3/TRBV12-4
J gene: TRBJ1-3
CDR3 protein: CASSSRARQLGNTIYF
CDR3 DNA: TGTGCCAGCAGCTCTCGCGCCCGACAGCTTGGAAACACCATATATTTT

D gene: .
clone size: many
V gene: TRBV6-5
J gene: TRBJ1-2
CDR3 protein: CASSYPQDYGYTF
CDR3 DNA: TGTGCCAGCAGTTACCCCCAGGACTATGGCTACACCTTC

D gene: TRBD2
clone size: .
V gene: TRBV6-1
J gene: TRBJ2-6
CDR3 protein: CASSTSGGSGANVLTF
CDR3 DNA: TGTGCCAGCAGCACTAGCGGGGGCTCTGGGGCCAACGTCCTGACTTTC

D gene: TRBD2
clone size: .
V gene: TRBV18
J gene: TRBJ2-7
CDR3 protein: CASVKSGLAMSEQYF
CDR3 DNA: TGTGCCAGCGTCAAATCAGGACTAGCGATGAGCGAGCAGTACTTC

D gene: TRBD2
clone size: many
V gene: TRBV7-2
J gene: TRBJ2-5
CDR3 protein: CASSFIAGGPRETQYF
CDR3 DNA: TGTGCCAGCAGCTTCATAGCGGGAGGGCCACGGGAGACCCAGTACTTC

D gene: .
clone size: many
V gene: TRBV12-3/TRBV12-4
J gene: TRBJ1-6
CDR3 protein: CASKAGYGPSPLHF
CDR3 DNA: TGTGCCAGCAAGGCTGGATACGGGCCCTCACCCCTCCACTTT

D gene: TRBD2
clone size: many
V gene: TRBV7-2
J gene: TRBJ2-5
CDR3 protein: CASSWSASGQRGETQYF
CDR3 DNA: TGTGCCAGCAGCTGGTCCGCTAGCGGACAGCGGGGGGAGACCCAGTACTTC

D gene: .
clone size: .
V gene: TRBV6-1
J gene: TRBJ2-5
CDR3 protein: CASSEGSGGVETQYF
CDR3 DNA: TGTGCCAGCAGTGAAGGATCAGGAGGGGTGGAGACCCAGTACTTC

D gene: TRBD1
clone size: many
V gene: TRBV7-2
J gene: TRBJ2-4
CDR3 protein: CASTSDRGIAKNIQYF
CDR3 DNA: TGTGCCAGCACTTCGGACAGGGGAATAGCCAAAAACATTCAGTACTTC

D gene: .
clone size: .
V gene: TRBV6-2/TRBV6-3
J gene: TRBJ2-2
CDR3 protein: CASSSVRAGDLFF
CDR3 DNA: TGTGCCAGCAGTTCTGTACGGGCCGGGGATCTGTTTTTT

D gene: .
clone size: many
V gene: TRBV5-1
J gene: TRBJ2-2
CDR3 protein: CASSLAGEDTGELFF
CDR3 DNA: TGCGCCAGCAGCTTGGCGGGGGAGGACACCGGGGAGCTGTTTTTT

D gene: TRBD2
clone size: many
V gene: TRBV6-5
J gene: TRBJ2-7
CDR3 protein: CASRSGTSGLYEQYF
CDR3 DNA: TGTGCCAGCAGGTCTGGGACTAGCGGGCTCTACGAGCAGTACTTC

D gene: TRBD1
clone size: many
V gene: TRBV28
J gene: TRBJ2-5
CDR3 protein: CASSFPGTGVEEETQYF
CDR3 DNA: TGTGCCAGCAGTTTTCCCGGGACAGGCGTCGAGGAAGAGACCCAGTACTTC

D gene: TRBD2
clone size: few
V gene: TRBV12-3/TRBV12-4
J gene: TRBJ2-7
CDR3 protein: CASTKVDLPSGPYEQYF
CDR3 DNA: TGTGCCAGCACCAAAGTGGACCTACCTAGCGGTCCCTACGAGCAGTACTTC

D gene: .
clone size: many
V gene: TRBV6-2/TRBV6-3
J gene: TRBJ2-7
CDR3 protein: CASRQTAYEQYF
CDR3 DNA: TGTGCCAGCAGACAGACAGCCTACGAGCAGTACTTC

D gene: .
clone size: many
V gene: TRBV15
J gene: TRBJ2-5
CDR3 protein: CATSRVLNGGETQYF
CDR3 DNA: TGTGCCACCAGCAGAGTCCTAAACGGGGGAGAGACCCAGTACTTC

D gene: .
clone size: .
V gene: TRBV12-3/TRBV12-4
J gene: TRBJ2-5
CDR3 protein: CASSLAVGGLETQYF
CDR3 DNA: TGTGCCAGCAGTTTAGCAGTCGGGGGGCTAGAGACCCAGTACTTC

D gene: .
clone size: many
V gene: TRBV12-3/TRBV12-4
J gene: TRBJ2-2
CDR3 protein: CASSPPPGELFF
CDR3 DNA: TGTGCCAGCAGTCCTCCCCCCGGGGAGCTGTTTTTT

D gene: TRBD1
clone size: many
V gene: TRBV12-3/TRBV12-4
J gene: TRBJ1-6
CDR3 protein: CASRRTGPNSPLHF
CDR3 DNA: TGTGCCAGCAGACGGACAGGGCCTAATTCACCCCTCCACTTT

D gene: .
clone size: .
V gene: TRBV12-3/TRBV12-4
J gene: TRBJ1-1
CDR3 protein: CASSPVVRNTEAFF
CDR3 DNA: TGTGCCAGCAGTCCCGTGGTGAGGAACACTGAAGCTTTCTTT

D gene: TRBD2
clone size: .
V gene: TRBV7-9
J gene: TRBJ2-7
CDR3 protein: CASSPGAGAWYEQYF
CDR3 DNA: TGTGCCAGCAGCCCCGGAGCGGGAGCCTGGTACGAGCAGTACTTC

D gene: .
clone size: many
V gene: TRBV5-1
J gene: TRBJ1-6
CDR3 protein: CASSLDLSPGLGSPLHF
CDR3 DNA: TGCGCCAGCAGCTTGGATCTTAGTCCGGGTCTTGGTTCACCCCTCCACTTT

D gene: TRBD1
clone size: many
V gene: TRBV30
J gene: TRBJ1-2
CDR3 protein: CAWSLAGTGGYGYTF
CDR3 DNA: TGTGCCTGGAGCCTCGCTGGGACAGGGGGATATGGCTACACCTTC

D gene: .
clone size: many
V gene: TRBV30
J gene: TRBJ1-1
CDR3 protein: CAWRVGTLMNTEAFF
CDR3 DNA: TGTGCCTGGAGGGTGGGGACGCTGATGAACACTGAAGCTTTCTTT

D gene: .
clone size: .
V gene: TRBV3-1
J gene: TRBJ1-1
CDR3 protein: CASSPGPEVEAFF
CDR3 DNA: TGTGCCAGCAGCCCCGGCCCAGAAGTTGAAGCTTTCTTT

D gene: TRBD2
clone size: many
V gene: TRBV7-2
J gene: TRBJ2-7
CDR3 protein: CASSLRLAGGRETYEQYF
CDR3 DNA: TGTGCCAGCAGCCTGAGACTAGCGGGAGGACGTGAGACCTACGAGCAGTACTTC